This TCR beta chain emerged from a study of cytomegalovirus exposure and HLA in healthy donors (dated by TCRdb to the late 2010s). With respect to the entire study: A later analysis indicated that the 130 or so validation repertoires were generated on the platform also employed for the 720 or so repertoires of the first cohort. The aim of the study was to test whether cataloging public T cell receptors could identify signatures of past pathogen exposure. A separate validation cohort of roughly 110 different subjects was used in addition to the roughly 720-subject first cohort. High-throughput TCR immunosequencing, statistical association of individual TCRs with disease status, and machine learning were combined to predict cytomegalovirus infection status.

The library was prepared using the immunoSEQ multiplex PCR assay. Turning to the authors' computational methods: To diagnose cytomegalovirus status from the catalog of TCR beta chain sequences, a statistical classification framework was built. TCRdb limited this immuneACCESS table to in-frame rearrangements with V and J called. A share of clones is missing; checked studies link under half to unresolved V genes, and the rest is unexplained. The V and J calls and clone size are taken from that table; D and trimming were inferred from the DNA. The sample has roughly 75,000 clones on record, roughly 95% of them singletons. About 3.3% of the sample is in the top ten clones. Worth noting for this clone: Its antigen specificity is not known. It has no much larger one-base neighbor in the sample; base qualities were not kept.

General conclusions and limits of the study: In the study, some 180 TCR beta chains were listed as associated with cytomegalovirus. The authors suggested that the approach could potentially be extended to other disease states and immunological phenotypes. In both the original and validation cohorts, the classifier was reported to diagnose cytomegalovirus status with high specificity and sensitivity. Subsequent analysis determined that TCRs grouped into clusters in the first cohort also showed a tendency toward co-occurrence across the 130 or so validation repertoires, and about 94% of cluster scores exceeded 0. In vitro tests confirmed that a few of the cytomegalovirus-associated TCR beta chains recognize cytomegalovirus antigens. Most TCR sequences were observed very rarely across donors, whereas some public TCRs were present in many individuals. All 120 or so repertoires were used to score co-occurrence in the validation cohort in a later analysis, because that analysis had no HLA typing for the cohort.

The junction carries 15 bases between V and J, which are trimmed by 4 bases and 6 bases respectively. Looking up the germline V gene yields CDR1 MNHEY and CDR2 SVGAGI. The CDR3 sequence holds 14 residues, the cysteine and phenylalanine included. The kept DNA is CDR3 alone, 42 bases in frame from the first base. The donors were included in the validation cohort of some 120 subjects, a group kept apart from the roughly 690-subject first cohort. The material sequenced was PBMCs. This receptor chain uses TRBV6-5 and TRBJ1-2; the D gene cannot be named for sure. This receptor was identified in a woman aged 18 to 35 in good health and CMV-seropositive. Read as DNA, the sequence is TGTGCCAGCAGTTCACAACGTCGGGTTAATGGCTACACCTTC. Its coded protein is CASSSQRRVNGYTF.